This T cell receptor beta chain was sequenced during a study of blood T cell repertoires in COVID-19. Repertoires were generated with immunoSEQ multiplex PCR, while TCRdb's copy carries only in-frame clones and drops some. The sample lists approximately 270,000 clones, approximately 83% occurring once. Participant ages covered about 18 to 100 years across about 22 US areas. Grouping used clinical history reported by participants in a survey and questionnaire. Material for sequencing was PBMCs or T cells enriched from blood (not recorded which). The source of this sequence is a woman aged 25 to 39 who had recovered from COVID-19.

The CDR3, as DNA: TGTGCCAGCAGTTCGGGCGGGGTCGAAGCCTACGAGCAGTACTTC. Its protein is CASSSGGVEAYEQYF. This chain joins TRBV28 and TRBJ2-7; tentatively, D is TRBD2 (6 bases). Trimming cost V 4 bases and J 2 bases, with 15 bases left between them. Germline loops: CDR1 MDHEN, CDR2 SYDVKM. The CDR3 totals 15 residues.